These 30 T cell receptor beta chains were all obtained from the same sample, sequenced in a study of T cell responses to AZD1222 COVID-19 vaccine. Profiling relied on immunoSEQ multiplex PCR, and the TCRdb table lists in-frame clones only, not all of them. The sample yields approximately 140,000 clones, approximately 95% seen once. The source was peripheral blood, collected on day 0 of MenACWY control vaccination. Receptors were obtained from an adult in good health.

The V call is TRBV14, the J call TRBJ2-1; D is possibly TRBD1 or TRBD2 (5 bases each). The V gene's germline CDR1 is SGHDN and CDR2 FVKESK. This CDR3 comprises 16 residues. V lost 3 bases to trimming and J lost 2 bases, with 14 bases between them. The CDR3: CASSQRAGTAYNEQFF. The DNA of the CDR3 is TGTGCCAGCAGCCAGAGGGCCGGGACCGCCTACAATGAGCAGTTCTTC.

The V and J genes are TRBV2 and TRBJ1-1; D is uncertain. This CDR3 comprises 14 residues. Germline CDR1 SNHLY, CDR2 FYNNEI. The V end lost 4 bases, the J end lost 1 base, and 10 bases lay between the germline ends. In nucleotides, the CDR3 is TGTGCCAGCAGTGTAACAGTACAGAACACTGAAGCTTTCTTT. It codes for CASSVTVQNTEAFF.

The CDR3 spells CASSPLAGTYNEQFF. The CDR3 DNA follows: TGTGCCAGCAGCCCCCTGGCGGGAACTTACAATGAGCAGTTCTTC. V gene TRBV6-4 combines with J gene TRBJ2-1; a possible D gene is TRBD2 (6 bases). V lost 6 bases, J lost 4 bases, and 16 bases lay in between. Per germline, CDR1 MRHNA and CDR2 SNTAGT. This CDR3 spans 15 amino acids.

The V and J genes are TRBV6-2 or TRBV6-3 and TRBJ1-5; a weak D match, TRBD1 (5 bases). This CDR3 spans 16 amino acids. V was trimmed by 0 bases and J by 2 bases, leaving 11 bases between them. Germline CDR1 reads MNHEY; CDR2 reads SVGEGT. Here the CDR3 reads CASSYSFGGGNQPQHF. The DNA of the CDR3 is TGTGCCAGCAGTTACTCGTTCGGGGGGGGCAATCAGCCCCAGCATTTT.

The CDR3 here is CASSSYRGNDYGYTF. The CDR3 nucleotides are TGTGCCAGCAGCTCGTACAGGGGTAATGACTATGGCTACACCTTC. The rearrangement links TRBV11-2 to TRBJ1-2; 7 bases are shared with TRBD1. The CDR3 spans 15 residues. Germline V CDR1 and CDR2: SGHAT, FQNNGV. Trimming took 4 bases from V and 3 from J; bases not matched to a gene: 8.

The V gene is TRBV7-2, the J gene TRBJ1-3, with D maybe TRBD1 (6 bases). Trimming pared 2 bases from V and 0 bases from J, leaving 14 bases between. The CDR3 extends over 17 amino acids. CDR1 and CDR2 from the germline V gene are SGHTA and FQGNSA. Here the CDR3 reads CASSLLAGGNSGNTIYF. The CDR3 nucleotides are TGTGCCAGCAGCTTATTAGCGGGGGGCAACTCTGGAAACACCATATATTTT.

The J gene is TRBJ1-2, the V gene TRBV11-1, with a weak D call TRBD1 (6 bases). Germline V gives CDR1 SGHAT, CDR2 FQDESV (reference sequence). The CDR3 consists of 13 residues. V dropped 1 base and J dropped 9 bases, with 12 bases sitting between them. The CDR3 DNA reads TGTGCCAGCAGCTTAGGTATGACAGGAAGCTACACCTTC. The encoded protein is CASSLGMTGSYTF.

The chain is built from TRBV6-5 and TRBJ1-6, with D uncertain. The CDR3 covers 14 residues. V was shortened by 2 bases and J by 10 bases, with 12 bases between the two germline ends. The V gene's germline CDR1 is MNHEY and CDR2 SVGAGI. The CDR3 protein is CASSYDLEGSPLHF. Written as DNA, the CDR3 is TGTGCCAGCAGTTACGACTTAGAGGGATCACCCCTCCACTTT.

CDR3 protein: CAWKLGGRNTEAFF. The CDR3 bases are TGTGCCTGGAAGTTAGGGGGGCGAAACACTGAAGCTTTCTTT. The chain has TRBV30 and TRBJ1-1; the D gene is possibly TRBD1 (6 bases). The CDR3 is 14 amino acids. The ends were cut back, 4 bases at V and 2 bases at J, with 14 bases in the middle. Germline-derived CDR1 and CDR2 are GTSNPN and SVGIG (reference sequence).

The chain carries TRBV29-1 and TRBJ1-1; 8 positions match TRBD1. CDR3 size: 16 residues. Germline CDR1 reads SQVTM; CDR2 reads ANQGSEA. Losses at the gene ends were 5 bases for V and 1 base for J; bases not matched to a gene: 12. CDR3 nucleotides: TGCAGCGTTCGACCGGGACAGGACTTGAGGAACACTGAAGCTTTCTTT. Protein: CSVRPGQDLRNTEAFF.

V gene TRBV4-2 combines with J gene TRBJ2-5, with 7 bases fitting TRBD2. The CDR3 runs 19 residues. The junction had 15 bases not matched to a gene; V was cut back by 0 bases and J by 2 bases. The germline V gene encodes CDR1 LGHNA and CDR2 YNFKEQ. As DNA, the CDR3 is TGTGCCAGCAGCCAAGATAGCGGGCTAGCGGAGTCAACACAAGAGACCCAGTACTTC. Amino acids: CASSQDSGLAESTQETQYF.

This clone was observed once. V gene TRBV6-5 combines with J gene TRBJ2-7; maybe TRBD2 (6 bases). The CDR3 is 14 amino acids. Between the trimmed V and J ends, which lost 6 bases and 0 bases, there was a span of 12 bases. The germline CDR1 and CDR2 sequences are MNHEY and SVGAGI. CDR3 nucleotide sequence: TGTGCCAGCAGGCGGGACGGGAGCTCCTACGAGCAGTACTTC. Translation: CASRRDGSSYEQYF.

This chain joins TRBV27 and TRBJ1-1; no definite D call. V was clipped by 3 bases and J by 5 bases, with 10 bases between them. The CDR3 is 13 residues long. Germline CDR1 MNHEY, CDR2 SMNVEV (reference sequence). The CDR3 loop is CASSFSGRTEAFF. The CDR3 nucleotides are TGTGCCAGCAGTTTCTCCGGGCGGACTGAAGCTTTCTTT.

The chain recombines TRBV4-3 with TRBJ2-7; a weak D match, TRBD1 (5 bases). V lost 4 bases to trimming and J lost 3 bases, with 19 bases between them. The CDR3 is 16 residues long. Germline V lookup: CDR1 LGHNA, CDR2 YSLEER. Here the CDR3 DNA reads TGCGCCAGCAGCCGCCTAACAGGAGATTCTTACTACGAGCAGTACTTC. This sequence encodes CASSRLTGDSYYEQYF.

Regarding this clone: The junction differs from germline at one of its ends, possibly a read error. The chain employs TRBV4-3 and TRBJ2-3; 8 nucleotides line up with TRBD1. The CDR3 is 13 amino acids. Per germline, CDR1 LGHNA and CDR2 YSLEER. The CDR3 protein is CASSQGLGQGGLF. DNA of the CDR3: TGCGCCAGCAGCCAAGGCCTTGGACAGGGTGGGTTATTT.

The V call is TRBV5-1, the J call TRBJ1-1; no definite D call. Germline CDR1 reads SGHRS; CDR2 reads YFSETQ. The CDR3 totals 17 residues. Trimming removed 0 bases from V and 0 bases from J, with 15 bases in between. CDR3 amino acids: CASSLGVGGGMNTEAFF. The CDR3 coding sequence is TGCGCCAGCAGCTTGGGAGTGGGAGGAGGCATGAACACTGAAGCTTTCTTT.

The V gene is TRBV19, the J gene TRBJ1-1; 7 bases line up with TRBD1. Unmatched junction bases numbered 7, after V lost 6 bases and J lost 3 bases. Germline CDR1 and CDR2: LNHDA and SQIVND (reference sequence). There are 14 residues in the CDR3. This CDR3 reads CASSRGTGYTEAFF. The CDR3 DNA reads TGTGCCAGTAGCAGGGGGACGGGTTACACTGAAGCTTTCTTT.

The chain is built from TRBV7-6 and TRBJ2-6, with D unresolved. Per the germline V gene, CDR1 is SGHVS and CDR2 is FNYEAQ. The V end was cut by 4 bases, the J end by 1 base, with 11 bases between. The length of the CDR3 is 16 residues. The CDR3 loop reads CASSSWTGSGANVLTF. Written as DNA, the CDR3 is TGTGCCAGCAGCTCATGGACGGGTTCTGGGGCCAACGTCCTGACTTTC.

The chain employs TRBV6-2 or TRBV6-3 and TRBJ2-7; TRBD1 might be the D (5 bases). This CDR3 is built from 17 residues. CDR1 MNHEY and CDR2 SVGEGT come from the germline V gene. Between the trimmed V and J ends, which lost 0 bases and 0 bases, there was a span of 15 bases. CDR3: CASSYSPARVTSYEQYF. The CDR3 region has the DNA TGTGCCAGCAGTTACTCTCCGGCCAGGGTAACCTCCTACGAGCAGTACTTC.

This clone has only one observation. The rearrangement links TRBV28 to TRBJ1-6; D gene unclear. This CDR3 contains 11 residues. V was cut by 4 bases and J by 14 bases, with 9 bases left in between. CDR1 and CDR2 (germline): MDHEN, SYDVKM. CDR3 nucleotide sequence: TGTGCCAGCAGTTCCTTCTGGGCCCTCCACTTT. Translating gives CASSSFWALHF.

The rearrangement links TRBV7-2 to TRBJ1-2; the match to TRBD1 covers 7 bases. V dropped 5 bases and J dropped 2; count of bases not matched to a gene: 11. The CDR3 has 16 amino acids. The germline CDR1 and CDR2 sequences are SGHTA and FQGNSA. DNA of the CDR3: TGTGCCAGCAGCCCCCGGACAGGAGCGAACAACTATGGCTACACCTTC. Translation: CASSPRTGANNYGYTF.

The V call is TRBV5-1, the J call TRBJ1-5; D is undetermined. Per germline, CDR1 SGHRS and CDR2 YFSETQ. The germline V and J ends were trimmed by 3 bases and 3 bases, with 10 bases remaining between them. The CDR3 covers 14 residues. The CDR3 spells CASSSDGFNQPQHF. In DNA, the CDR3 is TGCGCCAGCAGCTCGGACGGATTCAATCAGCCCCAGCATTTT.

This chain connects TRBV5-4 to TRBJ1-6; D might be TRBD1 (5 bases). Germline V gives CDR1 SGHNT, CDR2 YYREEE (reference sequence). The CDR3 runs to 15 residues. V was trimmed by 0 bases and J by 6 bases, leaving 10 bases between them. For the CDR3, the DNA is TGTGCCAGCAGCTTGGCGGCAGGGCCTAATTCACCCCTCCACTTT. This gives the protein CASSLAAGPNSPLHF.

The chain recombines TRBV28 with TRBJ2-3; D is ambiguous. V lost 6 bases and J lost 5, with 6 bases in between. This CDR3 comprises 11 residues. Germline V gene lookup returns CDR1 MDHEN and CDR2 SYDVKM. CDR3 DNA sequence: TGTGCCAGCAGCATCGGAGATACGCAGTATTTT. It specifies CASSIGDTQYF.

The chain links TRBV19 to TRBJ2-7, with a weak D call TRBD2 (6 bases). The V end was cut by 3 bases, the J end by 0 bases, with 15 bases between. Germline V lookup: CDR1 LNHDA, CDR2 SQIVND (reference sequence). This CDR3 region has 16 residues. Written as DNA, the CDR3 is TGTGCCAGTAGTATGGGCAGTGGGGGGTCCTCCTACGAGCAGTACTTC. It is translated as CASSMGSGGSSYEQYF.

This chain joins TRBV5-1 and TRBJ2-3; D might be TRBD2 (5 bases). Per germline, CDR1 SGHRS and CDR2 YFSETQ. This CDR3 is built from 14 residues. V lost 6 bases, J lost 2 bases, and 13 bases lay in between. CDR3 nucleotide sequence: TGCGCCAGCAAGAGCGGTACCTTCACAGATACGCAGTATTTT. It codes for CASKSGTFTDTQYF.

This rearrangement joins TRBV5-1 to TRBJ2-1, with 10 bases matching TRBD2. The J segment lost 6 bases and the V segment lost 0 bases, leaving 9 bases of the junction unmatched. The germline V gene has CDR1 SGHRS and CDR2 YFSETQ. The CDR3 sequence is 17 residues long. The CDR3 sequence: CASSLGPTSGDANEQFF. As DNA, the CDR3 is TGCGCCAGCAGCTTGGGTCCTACTAGCGGGGACGCCAATGAGCAGTTCTTC.

The chain carries TRBV7-3 and TRBJ2-3; 7 nucleotides agree with TRBD2. The V and J ends lost 5 bases and 11 bases, in that order; junction bases with no gene match: 10. From germline, CDR1 is SGHTA and CDR2 FQGTGA. The CDR3 spans 13 residues. The CDR3 protein is CASSLGSREKQYF. CDR3 nucleotide sequence: TGTGCCAGCAGCCTAGGTTCGCGGGAGAAGCAGTATTTT.

This rearrangement joins TRBV7-9 to TRBJ1-2; TRBD1 agrees at 7 bases. The germline gives CDR1 SEHNR, CDR2 FQNEAQ (reference sequence). V shed 8 bases, J shed 13 bases, and the junction held 10 bases outside the gene matches. This CDR3 spans 11 amino acids. Written as DNA, the CDR3 is TGTGCCAGCCTCGGCAGGGGGAAGATCACCTTC. Translation gives CASLGRGKITF.

The chain recombines TRBV5-5 with TRBJ1-4, with no clear D. V lost 2 bases to trimming and J lost 8 bases, with 13 bases between them. CDR1 and CDR2 (germline): SGHKS, YYEKEE (reference sequence). The CDR3 runs 14 residues. This CDR3 reads CASSFASGDEKLFF. The CDR3 DNA sequence: TGTGCCAGCAGCTTCGCGAGCGGAGACGAAAAACTGTTTTTT.